The subject of this entry is one TCR beta chain. The assay was immunoSEQ multiplex PCR, and TCRdb's table has in-frame clones only and misses some. The sample contains fewer than 300,000 clones, more than 70% of which appear only once. Germline V gene lookup returns CDR1 SGHDT and CDR2 YYEEEE. The CDR3 runs 17 residues. After removal of 0 bases from V and 3 bases from J, the junction contained 6 bases not matched to a gene. These data belong to a study of blood T cell repertoires in COVID-19. As for the study in general: The cDNA or gDNA used as material had been derived from T cells, B-cell-depleted T cells, or PBMCs.

The sequence was obtained from a woman aged 45-60 years with acute or convalescent COVID-19. The sample was peripheral blood. V gene TRBV5-6 combines with J gene TRBJ2-1; 10 positions agree with TRBD2. The CDR3 protein is CASSLVSSGSLYNEQFF. CDR3 nucleotides: TGTGCCAGCAGCTTGGTGTCTAGCGGGAGTCTCTACAATGAGCAGTTCTTC.